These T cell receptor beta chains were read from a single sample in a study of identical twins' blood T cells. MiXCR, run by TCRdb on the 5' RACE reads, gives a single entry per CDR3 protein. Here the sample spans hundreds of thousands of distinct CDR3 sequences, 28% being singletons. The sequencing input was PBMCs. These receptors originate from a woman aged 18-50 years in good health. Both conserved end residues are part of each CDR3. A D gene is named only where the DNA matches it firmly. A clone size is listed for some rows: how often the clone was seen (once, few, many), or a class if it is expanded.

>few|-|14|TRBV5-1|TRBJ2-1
CASSLQRLENEQFF
TGCGCCAGCAGCTTGCAGCGGCTTGAGAATGAGCAGTTCTTC
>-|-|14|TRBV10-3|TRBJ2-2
CAISVVLTSGELFF
TGTGCCATCAGTGTGGTACTCACCTCCGGGGAGCTGTTTTTT
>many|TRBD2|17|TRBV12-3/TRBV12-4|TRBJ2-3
CASLILRAGVGADTQYF
TGTGCCAGCCTAATCCTCAGGGCGGGAGTTGGCGCAGATACGCAGTATTTT
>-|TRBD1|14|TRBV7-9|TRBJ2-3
CASSVGTGDNTQYF
TGTGCCAGCAGCGTCGGGACAGGGGATAATACGCAGTATTTT
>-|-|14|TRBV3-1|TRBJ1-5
CASSTGIGNQPQHF
TGTGCCAGCAGCACAGGGATTGGGAATCAGCCCCAGCATTTT
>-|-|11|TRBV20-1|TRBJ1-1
CSARLWGEAFF
TGCAGTGCTAGATTATGGGGTGAAGCTTTCTTT
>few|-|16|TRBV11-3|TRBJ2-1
CASSLRRVDSYNEQFF
TGTGCCAGCAGCTTACGGAGGGTTGACTCCTACAATGAGCAGTTCTTC
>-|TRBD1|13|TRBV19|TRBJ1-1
CDSSLDRGREAFF
TGTGACAGTAGTTTGGACAGGGGGCGGGAAGCTTTCTTT
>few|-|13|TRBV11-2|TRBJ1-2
CASSFGLPYGYTF
TGTGCCAGCAGCTTTGGACTCCCCTATGGCTACACCTTC
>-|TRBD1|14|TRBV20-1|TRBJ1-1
CSARDRQGNTEAFF
TGCAGTGCTAGAGATAGACAGGGGAACACTGAAGCTTTCTTT
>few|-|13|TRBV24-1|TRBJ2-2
CATSDRATGELFF
TGTGCCACCAGTGATAGGGCCACCGGGGAGCTGTTTTTT
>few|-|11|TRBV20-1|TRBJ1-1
CSAIVRGEAFF
TGCAGTGCTATCGTGCGGGGGGAAGCTTTCTTT
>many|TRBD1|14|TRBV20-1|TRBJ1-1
CSARPSGGVTEAFF
TGCAGTGCTAGGCCCTCAGGGGGGGTCACTGAAGCTTTCTTT
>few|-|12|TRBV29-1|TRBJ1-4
CSVLGGDEKLFF
TGCAGCGTCCTCGGGGGCGATGAAAAACTGTTTTTT
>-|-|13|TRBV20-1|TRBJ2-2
CSVRPGLSGELFF
TGCAGCGTCCGGCCGGGACTCTCCGGGGAGCTGTTTTTT
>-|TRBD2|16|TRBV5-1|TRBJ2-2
CASSLTSGENTGELFF
TGCGCCAGCAGCTTGACTAGCGGGGAGAACACCGGGGAGCTGTTTTTT
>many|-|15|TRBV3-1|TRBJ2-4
CASSQARLAKNIQYF
TGTGCCAGCAGCCAAGCGAGATTAGCCAAAAACATTCAGTACTTC
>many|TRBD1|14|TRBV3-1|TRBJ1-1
CASSQGGVNTEAFF
TGTGCCAGCAGTCAGGGGGGAGTGAACACTGAAGCTTTCTTT
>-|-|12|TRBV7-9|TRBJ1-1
CASSLLQGKGFF
TGTGCCAGCAGTTTACTCCAGGGGAAGGGGTTCTTT
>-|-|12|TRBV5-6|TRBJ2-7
CASKGVDYEQYF
TGTGCCAGCAAAGGGGTGGACTACGAGCAGTACTTC
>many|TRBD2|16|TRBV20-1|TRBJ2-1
CSARDPSRGDYNEQFF
TGCAGTGCTAGAGATCCGTCGCGGGGGGACTACAATGAGCAGTTCTTC
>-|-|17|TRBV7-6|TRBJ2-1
CASSLGKARSSYNEQFF
TGTGCCAGCAGCTTAGGCAAGGCGAGAAGCTCCTACAATGAGCAGTTCTTC
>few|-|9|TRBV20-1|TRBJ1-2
CSAGTRNTF
TGCAGTGCAGGAACTAGGAACACCTTC
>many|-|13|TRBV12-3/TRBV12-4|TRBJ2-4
CASNLAGGNIQYF
TGTGCCAGCAATCTAGCTGGCGGAAACATTCAGTACTTC
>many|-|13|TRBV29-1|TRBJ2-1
CSVLDRSYNEQFF
TGCAGCGTTCTGGACCGCTCCTACAATGAGCAGTTCTTC